This T cell receptor beta chain was captured by sequencing in a study of vaccination and CD4 T cells after COVID-19. Cultured CD4+ T cell DNA was sequenced using the Oncomine TCR Beta short-read assay. TCRdb reprocessed the PCR reads via MiXCR and lists one record per CDR3 protein. The repertoire holds roughly 10,000 distinct CDR3 sequences, with roughly two thirds as singletons. This clonotype has only a few counts. Its antigen is as yet unknown. The CDR3 loop spans 12 amino acids. Trimming pared 7 bases from V and 0 bases from J, leaving 4 bases between. The treatment: approximately 9-day PBMC culture with coronavirus spike peptide pools or control peptides (ViraFEST assay).

This receptor was obtained from a human donor who had recovered from COVID-19. This sequence joins TRBV12-3 or TRBV12-4 and TRBJ1-5; D uncertain. Sequencing was carried out using CD4+ T cells from blood, cultured in vitro. The CDR3 spells CASTYSNQPQHF. DNA for the CDR3: TGTGCCAGCACGTATAGCAATCAGCCCCAGCATTTT.